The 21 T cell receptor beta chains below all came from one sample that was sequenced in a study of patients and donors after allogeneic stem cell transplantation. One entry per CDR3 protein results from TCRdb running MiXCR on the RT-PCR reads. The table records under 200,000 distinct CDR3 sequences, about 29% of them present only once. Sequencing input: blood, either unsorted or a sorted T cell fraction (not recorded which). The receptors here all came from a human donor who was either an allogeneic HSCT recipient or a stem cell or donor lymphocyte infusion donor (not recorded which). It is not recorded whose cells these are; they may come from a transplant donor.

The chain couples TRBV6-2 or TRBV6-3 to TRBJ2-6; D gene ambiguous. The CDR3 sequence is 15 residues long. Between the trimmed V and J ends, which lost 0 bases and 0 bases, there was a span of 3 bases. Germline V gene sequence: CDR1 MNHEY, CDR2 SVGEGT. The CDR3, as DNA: TGTGCCAGCAGTTACTCCTTCTCTGGGGCCAACGTCCTGACTTTC. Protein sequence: CASSYSFSGANVLTF.

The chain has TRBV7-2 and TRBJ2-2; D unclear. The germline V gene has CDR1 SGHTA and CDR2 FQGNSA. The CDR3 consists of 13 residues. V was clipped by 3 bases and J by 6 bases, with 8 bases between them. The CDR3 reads CASSLQSSGELFF. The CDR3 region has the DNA TGTGCCAGCAGCTTGCAGTCATCCGGGGAGCTGTTTTTT. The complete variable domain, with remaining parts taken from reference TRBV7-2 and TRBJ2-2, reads GAGVSQSPSNKVTEKGKDVELRCDPISGHTALYWYRQSLGQGLEFLIYFQGNSAPDKSGLPSDRFSAERTGGSVSTLTIQRTQQEDSAVYLCASSLQSSGELFFGEGSRLTVL.

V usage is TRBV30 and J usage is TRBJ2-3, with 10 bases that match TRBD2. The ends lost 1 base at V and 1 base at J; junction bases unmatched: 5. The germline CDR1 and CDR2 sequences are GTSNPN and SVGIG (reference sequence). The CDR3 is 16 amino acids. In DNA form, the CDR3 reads TGTGCCTGGAGTGAAGGACTAGCGGTGGGCACAGATACGCAGTATTTT. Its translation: CAWSEGLAVGTDTQYF.

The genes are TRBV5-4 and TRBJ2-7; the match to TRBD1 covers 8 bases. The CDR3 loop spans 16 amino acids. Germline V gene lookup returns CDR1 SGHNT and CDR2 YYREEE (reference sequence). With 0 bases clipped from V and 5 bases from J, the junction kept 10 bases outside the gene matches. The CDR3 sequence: CASSLEETGAFNEQYF. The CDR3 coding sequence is TGTGCCAGCAGCTTGGAGGAGACAGGGGCGTTCAACGAGCAGTACTTC.

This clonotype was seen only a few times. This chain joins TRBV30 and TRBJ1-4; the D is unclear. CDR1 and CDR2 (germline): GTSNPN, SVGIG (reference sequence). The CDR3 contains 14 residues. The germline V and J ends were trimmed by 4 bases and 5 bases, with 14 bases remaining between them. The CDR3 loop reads CAWKEQEENEKLFF. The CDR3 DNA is TGTGCCTGGAAGGAGCAGGAAGAGAATGAAAAACTGTTTTTT.

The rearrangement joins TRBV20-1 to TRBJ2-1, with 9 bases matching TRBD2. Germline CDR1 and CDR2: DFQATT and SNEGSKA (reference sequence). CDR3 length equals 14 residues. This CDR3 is CSPSSGTSYNEQFF. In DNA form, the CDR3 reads TGCTCCCCCTCTAGCGGGACCTCCTACAATGAGCAGTTCTTC.

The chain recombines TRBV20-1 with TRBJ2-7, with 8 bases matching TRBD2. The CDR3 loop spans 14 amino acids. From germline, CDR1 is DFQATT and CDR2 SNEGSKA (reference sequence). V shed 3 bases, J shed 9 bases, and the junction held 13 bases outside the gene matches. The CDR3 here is CSARALAGGVSQYF. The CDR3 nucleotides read TGCAGTGCTAGGGCTCTAGCGGGCGGGGTTTCGCAGTACTTC.

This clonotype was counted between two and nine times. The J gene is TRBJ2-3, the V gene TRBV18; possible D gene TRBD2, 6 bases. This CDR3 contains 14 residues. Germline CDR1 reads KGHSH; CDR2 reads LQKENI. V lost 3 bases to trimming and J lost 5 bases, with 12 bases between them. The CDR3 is CASSPGQGGDTQYF. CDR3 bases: TGTGCCAGCTCACCGGGGCAGGGAGGAGATACGCAGTATTTT.

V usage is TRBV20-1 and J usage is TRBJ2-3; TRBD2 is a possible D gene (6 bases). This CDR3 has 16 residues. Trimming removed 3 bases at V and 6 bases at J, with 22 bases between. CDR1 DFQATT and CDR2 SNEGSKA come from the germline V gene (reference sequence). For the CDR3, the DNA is TGCAGTGCTAGCGCTAGCGTGGACATAGGGCGGGATACGCAGTATTTT. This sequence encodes CSASASVDIGRDTQYF.

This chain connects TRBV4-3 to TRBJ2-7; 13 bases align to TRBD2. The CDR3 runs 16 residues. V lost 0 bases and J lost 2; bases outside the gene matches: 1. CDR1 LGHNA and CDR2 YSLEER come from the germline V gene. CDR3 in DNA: TGCGCCAGCAGCCAAGAAGGGACTAGCGGGACCTACGAGCAGTACTTC. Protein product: CASSQEGTSGTYEQYF.

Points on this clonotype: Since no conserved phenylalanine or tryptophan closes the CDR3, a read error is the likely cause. CDR3 nucleotide sequence: TGTGCCAGCACCCGGGACAGGGGAAACGAGCAGTACCTC. It specifies CASTRDRGNEQYL. V gene TRBV12-3 or TRBV12-4 combines with J gene TRBJ2-7; 10 positions match TRBD1. Unmatched junction bases numbered 5, after V lost 7 bases and J lost 5 bases. The CDR3 extends over 13 amino acids.

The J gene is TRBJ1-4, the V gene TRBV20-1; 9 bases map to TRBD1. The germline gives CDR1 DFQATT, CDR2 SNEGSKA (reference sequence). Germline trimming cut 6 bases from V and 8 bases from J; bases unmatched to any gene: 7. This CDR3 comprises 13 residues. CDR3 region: CSALTGGWEKLFF. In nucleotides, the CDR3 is TGCAGTGCCCTGACAGGGGGATGGGAAAAACTGTTTTTT.

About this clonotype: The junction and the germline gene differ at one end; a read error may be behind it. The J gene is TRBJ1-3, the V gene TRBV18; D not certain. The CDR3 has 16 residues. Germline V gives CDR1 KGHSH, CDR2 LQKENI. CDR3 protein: CASSPGNSRSGNTTYF. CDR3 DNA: TGTGCCAGCTCACCGGGAAACAGTCGCTCTGGAAACACCACATATTTT.

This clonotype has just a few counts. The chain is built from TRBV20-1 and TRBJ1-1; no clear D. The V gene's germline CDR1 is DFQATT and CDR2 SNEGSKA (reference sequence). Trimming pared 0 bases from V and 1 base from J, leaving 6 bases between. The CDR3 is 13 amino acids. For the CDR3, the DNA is TGCAGTGCTAGAGATCACAAGAACACTGAAGCTTTCTTT. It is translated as CSARDHKNTEAFF.

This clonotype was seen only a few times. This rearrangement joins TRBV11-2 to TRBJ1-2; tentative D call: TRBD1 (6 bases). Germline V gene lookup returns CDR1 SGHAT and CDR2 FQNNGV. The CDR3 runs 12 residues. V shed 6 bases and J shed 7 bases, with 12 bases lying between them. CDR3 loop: CASSPGAFGYTF. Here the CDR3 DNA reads TGTGCCAGCAGTCCAGGGGCGTTTGGCTACACCTTC.

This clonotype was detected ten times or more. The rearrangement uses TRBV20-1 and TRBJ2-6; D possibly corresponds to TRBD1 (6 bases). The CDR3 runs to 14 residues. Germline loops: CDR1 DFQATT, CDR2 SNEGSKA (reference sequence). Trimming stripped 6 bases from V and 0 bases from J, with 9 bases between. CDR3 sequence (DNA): TGCAGTGCGAAGACAGGCTCTGGGGCCAACGTCCTGACTTTC. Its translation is CSAKTGSGANVLTF.

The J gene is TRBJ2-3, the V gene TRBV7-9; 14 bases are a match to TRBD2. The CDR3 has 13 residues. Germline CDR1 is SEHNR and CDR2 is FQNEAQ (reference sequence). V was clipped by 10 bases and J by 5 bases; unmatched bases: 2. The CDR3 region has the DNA TGTGCCACCGGACTAGCGGGAGGAGATACGCAGTATTTT. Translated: CATGLAGGDTQYF.

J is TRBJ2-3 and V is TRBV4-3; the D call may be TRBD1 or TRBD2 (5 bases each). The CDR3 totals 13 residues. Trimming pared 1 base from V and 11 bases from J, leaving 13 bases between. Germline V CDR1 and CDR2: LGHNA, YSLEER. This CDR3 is CASSQAGTPEQYF. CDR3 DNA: TGCGCCAGCAGCCAAGCCGGGACCCCAGAGCAGTATTTT.

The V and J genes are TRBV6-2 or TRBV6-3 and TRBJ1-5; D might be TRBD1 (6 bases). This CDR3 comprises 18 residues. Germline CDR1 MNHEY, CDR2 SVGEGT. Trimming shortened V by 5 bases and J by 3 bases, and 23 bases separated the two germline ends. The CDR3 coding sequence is TGTGCCAGCAGTCAACGGCGGACAGATTCCCGTTACAATCAGCCCCAGCATTTT. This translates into CASSQRRTDSRYNQPQHF.

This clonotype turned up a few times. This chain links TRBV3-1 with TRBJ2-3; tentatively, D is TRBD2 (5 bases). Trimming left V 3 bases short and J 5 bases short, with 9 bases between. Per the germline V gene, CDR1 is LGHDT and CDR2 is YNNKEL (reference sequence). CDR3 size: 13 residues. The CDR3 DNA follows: TGTGCCAGCAGCCAGGCGGGCGGAGATACGCAGTATTTT. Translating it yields CASSQAGGDTQYF.

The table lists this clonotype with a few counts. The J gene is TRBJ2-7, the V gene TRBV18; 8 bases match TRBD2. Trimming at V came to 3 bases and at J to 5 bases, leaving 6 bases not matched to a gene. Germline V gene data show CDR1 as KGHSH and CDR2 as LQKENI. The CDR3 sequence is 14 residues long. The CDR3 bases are TGTGCCAGCTCACCGGGGTTAGCGGGACACGAGCAGTACTTC. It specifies CASSPGLAGHEQYF.